This T cell receptor (beta chain) emerged from a study of T cell repertoires in ileal Crohn's disease. General study results and limits: Compared with CD4 T cells, sorted CD8 cells carried more expanded clones. Every patient over 26.8% clonality showed endoscopic recurrence.

The CDR3 is made up of 15 amino acids. Per germline, CDR1 LGHNT and CDR2 FRNRAP. Trimming removed 7 bases at V and 5 bases at J, with 20 bases between. Turning to this clone: Its target is unknown.

The method was immunoSEQ multiplex PCR; TCRdb's version includes in-frame clones alone and lacks a portion of them. The sample includes around 16,000 clones, 85% to 95% seen only once; the top ten take more than 3%. Material for sequencing was ileal tissue. The chain recombines TRBV12-5 with TRBJ2-5, with D maybe TRBD2 (5 bases). The source of this sequence is an adult with Crohn's disease. In DNA form, the CDR3 reads TGTGCTAGTGCCTTCCCCAGCGGATCGTTGGAGACCCAGTACTTC. Translated, it gives CASAFPSGSLETQYF.